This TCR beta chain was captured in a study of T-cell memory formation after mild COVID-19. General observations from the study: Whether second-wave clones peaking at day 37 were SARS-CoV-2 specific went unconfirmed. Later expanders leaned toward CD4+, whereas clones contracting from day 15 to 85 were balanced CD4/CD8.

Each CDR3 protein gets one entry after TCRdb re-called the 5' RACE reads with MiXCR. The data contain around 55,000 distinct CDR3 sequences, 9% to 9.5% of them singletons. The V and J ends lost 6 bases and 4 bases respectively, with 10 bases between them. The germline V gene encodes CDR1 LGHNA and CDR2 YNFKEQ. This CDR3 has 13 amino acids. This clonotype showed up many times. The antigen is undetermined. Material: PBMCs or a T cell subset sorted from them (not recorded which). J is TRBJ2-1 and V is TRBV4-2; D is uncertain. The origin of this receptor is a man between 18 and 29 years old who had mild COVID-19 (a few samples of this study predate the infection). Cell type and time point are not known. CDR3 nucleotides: TGTGCCAGCAGACTCGATACATACAATGAGCAGTTCTTC. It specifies CASRLDTYNEQFF.